This T cell receptor beta chain is from a study of OX40 agonist ivuxolimab in advanced cancers. Study-level points and caveats: Fewer expanded clones were found on average in CD4+ than in CD8+ T cells. Which antigen the expanded peripheral T cells recognized is unknown. Doses of 0.1 to 3.0 mg/kg were accompanied by clonal expansion of CD4+ and CD8+ blood T cells by week 6.

A remark on this clone: Antigen: not known.

The data were produced by immunoSEQ multiplex PCR, yet TCRdb's version contains in-frame clones alone and is incomplete. The profile shows fewer than 95,000 clones, 92% of them singletons. The CDR3 length is 14 residues. Per germline, CDR1 LNHDA and CDR2 SQIVND (reference sequence). With 3 bases removed from V and 8 bases from J, the gap between germline ends came to 13 bases. The material was CD4+ or CD8+ T cells sorted from blood, obtained in a trial of the OX40 agonist ivuxolimab. This chain connects TRBV19 to TRBJ2-2, with D possibly matching TRBD1 (6 bases). The TCR sequence derives from an adult with an advanced solid tumor such as melanoma, head and neck, liver or kidney cancer. This CDR3 is CASSIGGRAGELFF. CDR3 nucleotide sequence: TGTGCCAGTAGTATTGGGGGCAGGGCGGGGGAGCTGTTTTTT.